The clone carrying this T cell receptor beta chain was detected ten times or more. Its specificity is unknown. The data were taken from a study of T cell repertoires in cytomegalovirus infection. Turning to the study itself: Selected CMV epitopes included recently identified HLA-C-restricted ones as well as well-studied HLA-B-restricted ones. Public TCR beta signatures were indicative of both CMV infection and a matching HLA type. Study-wide findings and caveats: Using cumulative public TCR beta family frequency, the authors identified those who carried CMV together with the relevant HLA.

One entry per CDR3 protein results from TCRdb running MiXCR on the reads. The table has approximately 990,000 distinct CDR3 sequences, roughly 30% seen once. The V gene end was trimmed by 1 base and the J gene end by 1 base; junction bases not matched to a gene: 12. Germline V gene sequence: CDR1 SGHTA, CDR2 FQGNSA. CDR3 length: 18 amino acids. The receptor was isolated from a human donor in good health (CMV status not recorded). Some clones in this sample may be carry-over from other donors' samples. The rearrangement links TRBV7-2 to TRBJ1-1; 7 bases map to TRBD1. The sample in question was cultured CD8+ T cells from PBMCs, obtained from culture after CMV antigen stimulation. The chain's CDR3 is CASSLGGRQGSRNTEAFF. DNA for the CDR3: TGTGCCAGCAGCTTAGGAGGAAGACAGGGATCGAGGAACACTGAAGCTTTCTTT.